This entry concerns a single T cell receptor (beta chain). The antigen is not known. CDR3 size: 17 residues. The V and J ends lost 2 bases and 3 bases, in that order; junction bases with no gene match: 10. Germline loops: CDR1 SGHDN, CDR2 FVKESK. The data originate from a study of response to subunit inactivated influenza vaccine. TCRdb itself ran the RT-PCR reads through MiXCR, one entry per CDR3 protein. This sample has about 570,000 distinct CDR3 sequences; about 11% occur once, and the top ten carry about 10%. Study-wide points: There was a suggestion from the authors that each seasonal influenza vaccination recruits few new T cells.

The chain carries TRBV14 and TRBJ2-3; 8 bases are a match to TRBD1. Here the sequenced sample was PBMCs from blood, taken on the day of vaccination. The source of this sequence is a man in his fifties who received an inactivated influenza vaccine. The CDR3, as DNA: TGTGCCAGCAGCCAATGGGGGACAGGACAACTTACAGATACGCAGTATTTT. It translates to CASSQWGTGQLTDTQYF.